The clone carrying this T cell receptor (beta chain) was observed a few times. The sample belongs to a study of response to subunit inactivated influenza vaccine. TCRdb independently ran MiXCR on the RT-PCR reads; one entry per CDR3 protein. Found here are roughly 500,000 distinct CDR3 sequences, 16% of them singletons; the top ten hold less than 4%. V was shortened by 0 bases and J by 4 bases, with 16 bases between the two germline ends. Germline V gene lookup returns CDR1 LGHNA and CDR2 YSLEER. This CDR3 is built from 16 residues. The sample consisted of CD4+ T cells sorted from PBMCs, taken roughly 24 months after vaccination. The TCR comes from a man in his fifties or sixties who received an inactivated influenza vaccine. The chain uses TRBV4-3 and TRBJ2-7; D not resolved. The CDR3 reads CASSQDPRQRAYEQYF. CDR3 bases: TGCGCCAGCAGCCAAGATCCCCGGCAGAGAGCATACGAGCAGTACTTC.